These 20 T cell receptor beta chains were all obtained from the same sample, sequenced in a study of neoadjuvant anti-PD-1 for oral cavity cancer (dated by TCRdb to about 2021). The protocol used for the library was the immunoSEQ multiplex PCR assay. Not all clones reach the TCRdb copy of this immuneACCESS table, which keeps in-frame sequences only. Checked studies attribute under half of the gap to unresolved V genes and leave the rest unexplained. This sample gives around 65,000 clones in total; 85% to 90% of them show up just once. Around 2.7% of the sample lies in the top ten. Per the publication, the time point label means: after neoadjuvant nivolumab, at surgical resection. The sequencing here drew on PBMCs, taken after nivolumab (anti-PD-1) treatment. The source of these receptors is a person aged 40 to 85 with oral cavity squamous cell carcinoma.

This chain connects TRBV7-6 to TRBJ2-5; tentatively, D is TRBD2 (5 bases). The ends were cut back, 5 bases at V and 3 bases at J, with 13 bases in the middle. Germline CDR1 SGHVS, CDR2 FNYEAQ. The CDR3 runs 14 residues. The CDR3 coding sequence is TGTGCCAGCAGCAAACGGACTGGAGAAGAGACCCAGTACTTC. It yields the protein CASSKRTGEETQYF.

The chain links TRBV5-4 to TRBJ1-5; the D is unclear. The V end lost 0 bases, the J end lost 4 bases, and 8 bases lay between the germline ends. Germline V gives CDR1 SGHNT, CDR2 YYREEE (reference sequence). The CDR3 covers 14 residues. Here the CDR3 reads CASSLDMQNQPQHF. DNA of the CDR3: TGTGCCAGCAGCTTGGATATGCAGAATCAGCCCCAGCATTTT. Together with reference TRBV5-4 and TRBJ1-5, the CDR3 gives the full variable domain: ETGVTQSPTHLIKTRGQQVTLRCSSQSGHNTVSWYQQALGQGPQFIFQYYREEENGRGNFPPRFSGLQFPNYSSELNVNALELDDSALYLCASSLDMQNQPQHFGDGTRLSIL.

The gene calls are TRBV19 and TRBJ2-3, with 7 bases that match TRBD1. Germline V gene sequence: CDR1 LNHDA, CDR2 SQIVND (reference sequence). With V trimmed by 7 bases and J by 2 bases, 6 bases remained unmatched. The CDR3 length is 14 residues. The CDR3 spells CASTPQGLTDTQYF. CDR3 bases: TGTGCCAGTACCCCACAGGGGCTCACAGATACGCAGTATTTT.

The genes are TRBV30 and TRBJ2-5; D not certain. The CDR3 has 12 residues. Germline V gives CDR1 GTSNPN, CDR2 SVGIG (reference sequence). Deletions cut 3 bases from V and 0 bases from J, with 5 bases between. Here the CDR3 reads CAWRRYQETQYF. CDR3 DNA sequence: TGTGCCTGGAGGCGGTACCAAGAGACCCAGTACTTC.

V and J are TRBV9 and TRBJ1-2, with 9 bases lining up with TRBD1. CDR1 and CDR2 (germline): SGDLS, YYNGEE. The V gene end was trimmed by 4 bases and the J gene end by 7 bases; junction bases not matched to a gene: 14. The CDR3 covers 16 residues. CDR3 sequence (DNA): TGTGCCAGCAGCCCCCTTCCCGGGACAGGGAGTGGTGGCTACACCTTC. It translates to CASSPLPGTGSGGYTF.

V and J are TRBV4-1 and TRBJ1-2; 8 nucleotides match TRBD1. Germline lookup yields CDR1 MGHRA and CDR2 YSYEKL. V lost 1 base, J lost 3 bases, and 16 bases stayed unmatched. The CDR3 extends over 19 amino acids. The CDR3 DNA is TGCGCCAGCAGCCAAGGCCAGGGGGCGCGACTCGAAGTAGACTATGGCTACACCTTC. This translates into CASSQGQGARLEVDYGYTF.

This clone was counted a few times. This rearrangement joins TRBV2 to TRBJ2-1; TRBD2 agrees at 8 bases. CDR3 size: 18 residues. The germline gives CDR1 SNHLY, CDR2 FYNNEI. V dropped 6 bases and J dropped 0; count of bases not matched to a gene: 13. The CDR3 DNA follows: TGTGCCAGCAGAAACAGCGGGGGATTAGCGAGCTCCTACAATGAGCAGTTCTTC. Its protein is CASRNSGGLASSYNEQFF.

The chain recombines TRBV28 with TRBJ2-2; TRBD1 is a possible D gene (6 bases). Germline V gene sequence: CDR1 MDHEN, CDR2 SYDVKM. The CDR3 length is 15 residues. The V gene lost 5 bases and the J gene lost 3 bases, with 13 bases spanning the gap. CDR3 in amino acids: CASSIQGLYTGELFF. The CDR3 nucleotides read TGTGCCAGCAGTATCCAGGGGTTATACACCGGGGAGCTGTTTTTT.

CDR3 in amino acids: CASSLQGSDYGYTF. In nucleotides, the CDR3 is TGCGCCAGCAGCTTGCAAGGGAGTGACTATGGCTACACCTTC. V gene TRBV5-1 combines with J gene TRBJ1-2, with D uncertain. V gave up 1 base and J gave up 3 bases, with 10 bases separating them. CDR3 length: 14 amino acids. Germline values: CDR1 SGHRS, CDR2 YFSETQ.

This chain uses TRBV7-9 with TRBJ1-2, with D possibly TRBD1 on 6 matching bases. This CDR3 contains 14 residues. Germline loops: CDR1 SEHNR, CDR2 FQNEAQ (reference sequence). Trimming took off 6 bases at V and 4 bases at J, with 15 bases between the two ends. CDR3 bases: TGTGCCAGCAGAGGGGGGGACCTCGGCTATGGCTACACCTTC. Translated: CASRGGDLGYGYTF.

The rearrangement joins TRBV5-1 to TRBJ1-1; TRBD1 is a possible D gene (5 bases). The CDR3 is made up of 14 amino acids. The V end lost 2 bases, the J end lost 0 bases, and 8 bases lay between the germline ends. Germline loops: CDR1 SGHRS, CDR2 YFSETQ. CDR3 residues: CASSFLGLNTEAFF. CDR3 nucleotide sequence: TGCGCCAGCAGCTTTTTGGGGCTGAACACTGAAGCTTTCTTT.

V usage is TRBV28 and J usage is TRBJ1-2; perhaps TRBD1 as D (6 bases). V lost 1 base and J 7 bases, leaving 13 bases between the germline ends. CDR3 length: 14 residues. The V gene's germline CDR1 is MDHEN and CDR2 SYDVKM. CDR3 nucleotide sequence: TGTGCCAGCAGTTTATATACAGGGTCTAGTGGCTACACCTTC. This sequence encodes CASSLYTGSSGYTF.

The J gene is TRBJ1-5, the V gene TRBV27; 8 bases are a match to TRBD1. Unmatched junction bases numbered 3, after V lost 2 bases and J lost 3 bases. CDR3 length: 15 amino acids. Germline-derived CDR1 and CDR2 are MNHEY and SMNVEV (reference sequence). The CDR3 protein is CASSLRTGYNQPQHF. CDR3 sequence (DNA): TGTGCCAGCAGTTTAAGGACAGGGTACAATCAGCCCCAGCATTTT.

The chain combines TRBV5-1 with TRBJ2-7; D is possibly TRBD1 or TRBD2 (5 bases each). The germline CDR1 and CDR2 sequences are SGHRS and YFSETQ. The CDR3 extends over 16 amino acids. Trimming pared 0 bases from V and 6 bases from J, leaving 19 bases between. The CDR3 DNA reads TGCGCCAGCAGCTTGGCGGGACCACTTAACCGGGGCGAGCAGTACTTC. It specifies CASSLAGPLNRGEQYF.

The chain has TRBV7-9 and TRBJ2-1; a weak D match, TRBD2 (5 bases). Trimming shortened V by 5 bases and J by 4 bases, and 12 bases separated the two germline ends. The V gene's germline CDR1 is SEHNR and CDR2 FQNEAQ (reference sequence). This CDR3 spans 14 amino acids. CDR3 coding DNA: TGTGCCAGCAGCAAACTAGTTATTTACAATGAGCAGTTCTTC. Amino acid sequence: CASSKLVIYNEQFF.

This clone was observed a few times. V and J are TRBV4-2 and TRBJ2-2; 9 nucleotides match TRBD2. The CDR3 length is 17 residues. Germline V lookup: CDR1 LGHNA, CDR2 YNFKEQ. The J segment lost 5 bases and the V segment lost 1 base, leaving 8 bases of the junction unmatched. DNA for the CDR3: TGTGCCAGCAGCCAAGTCGGGCGGGAGGGCCCGACCGGGGAGCTGTTTTTT. This codes for CASSQVGREGPTGELFF.

V gene TRBV6-5 combines with J gene TRBJ2-3; a possible D gene is TRBD1 (5 bases). This CDR3 spans 14 amino acids. In germline, CDR1 is MNHEY, CDR2 SVGAGI. Between the trimmed V and J ends, which lost 5 bases and 5 bases, there was a span of 14 bases. The CDR3 DNA is TGTGCCAGCAGTGTGCAGGGATGGGGAGATACGCAGTATTTT. Translating gives CASSVQGWGDTQYF.

The genes are TRBV5-6 and TRBJ2-7; TRBD2 aligns across 7 bases. Germline lookup yields CDR1 SGHDT and CDR2 YYEEEE. V gave up 1 base and J gave up 4 bases; unmatched junction bases: 5. The CDR3 contains 14 residues. The CDR3 bases are TGTGCCAGCAGCTTGTCTAGCGGTATTTACGAGCAGTACTTC. Its translation: CASSLSSGIYEQYF.

The V gene is TRBV30, the J gene TRBJ1-5; D call uncertain. The CDR3 sequence is 13 residues long. Trimming took 0 bases from V and 4 from J, leaving 7 bases between them. Germline V CDR1 and CDR2: GTSNPN, SVGIG (reference sequence). The CDR3 DNA is TGTGCCTGGAGTGTAGACTTAAATCAGCCCCAGCATTTT. Translated: CAWSVDLNQPQHF.

V is TRBV10-3 and J is TRBJ1-2; 8 positions agree with TRBD1. Germline CDR1 is ENHRY and CDR2 is SYGVKD. The V and J ends lost 4 bases and 4 bases, in that order; junction bases with no gene match: 8. The CDR3 sequence is 15 residues long. CDR3 coding DNA: TGTGCCATCAGTGCCGCACAGGGGGGCATCTATGGCTACACCTTC. As protein: CAISAAQGGIYGYTF.